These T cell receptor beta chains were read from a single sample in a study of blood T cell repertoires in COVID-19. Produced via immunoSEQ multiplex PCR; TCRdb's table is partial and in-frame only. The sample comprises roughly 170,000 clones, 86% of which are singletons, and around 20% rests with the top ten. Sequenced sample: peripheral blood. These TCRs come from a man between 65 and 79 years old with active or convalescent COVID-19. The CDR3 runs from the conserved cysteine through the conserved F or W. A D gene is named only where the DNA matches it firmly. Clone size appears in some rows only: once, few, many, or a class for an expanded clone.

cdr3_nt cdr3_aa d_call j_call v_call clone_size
TGTGCCAGCAGTTTATCCCGGACAGGGAGTGCAGATACGCAGTATTTT CASSLSRTGSADTQYF TRBD1 TRBJ2-3 TRBV27 NA
TGTGCCAGCAGTCGGACAGATTTTCAGCCCCAGCATTTT CASSRTDFQPQHF NA TRBJ1-5 TRBV28 NA
TGTGCTAGCAGTCCGACTAGCGGGAGGTCAGATACGCAGTATTTT CASSPTSGRSDTQYF TRBD2 TRBJ2-3 TRBV7-7 NA
TGTGCCAGCAGTGACGGACAGGGGGCTAAGGGGAACACTGAAGCTTTCTTT CASSDGQGAKGNTEAFF TRBD1 TRBJ1-1 TRBV6-2/TRBV6-3 NA
TGTGCCAGCAGCTTGCTGCGGGAGAACACTGAAGCTTTCTTT CASSLLRENTEAFF NA TRBJ1-1 TRBV9 NA
TGTGCCAGCAGTCCCCAGGTCACCAATCAGCCCCAGCATTTT CASSPQVTNQPQHF NA TRBJ1-5 TRBV6-2/TRBV6-3 NA
TGTGCCAGCAGCTCCCGCGGGACAGGGAATGGCTACACCTTC CASSSRGTGNGYTF TRBD1 TRBJ1-2 TRBV7-6 NA
TGTGCCAGCAGTGAGGGGACAGGGGGCTATGAAAAACTGTTTTTT CASSEGTGGYEKLFF TRBD1 TRBJ1-4 TRBV6-1 NA
TGTGCCAGCAGCTTAGGTTTGAACAGGGCCACCGGGGAGCTGTTTTTT CASSLGLNRATGELFF NA TRBJ2-2 TRBV11-3 once
TGTGCCAGCTCACGAGTCACGGAGGGGGAAAAACTGTTTTTT CASSRVTEGEKLFF NA TRBJ1-4 TRBV18 NA
TGTGCCAGCAGTGGGACAGGGGGGATTTCACCCCTCCACTTT CASSGTGGISPLHF TRBD1 TRBJ1-6 TRBV27 NA
TGTGCCAGTAGTATTGGACAGGTGAGGAACACTGAAGCTTTCTTT CASSIGQVRNTEAFF TRBD1 TRBJ1-1 TRBV19 NA
TGTGCCAGCTTACTAGCGACCTACAATGAGCAGTTCTTC CASLLATYNEQFF TRBD2 TRBJ2-1 TRBV2 NA
TGCGCCAGCAGCCAAGAAGGCGGACAGGGGGGTAGTGAAAAACTGTTTTTT CASSQEGGQGGSEKLFF TRBD1 TRBJ1-4 TRBV4-3 NA
TGTGCCAGCAGCTTAGGGACAGGGAAACCTAAAGCTTTCTTT CASSLGTGKPKAFF TRBD1 TRBJ1-1 TRBV7-2 NA
TGTGCCAGCAGCTTAGCGCCTACGAGTGTCTATGGCTACACCTTC CASSLAPTSVYGYTF NA TRBJ1-2 TRBV7-6 NA
TGTGCCAGCAGCCAATTCCTGGGGGGCGAGCAGTACTTC CASSQFLGGEQYF NA TRBJ2-7 TRBV3-1/TRBV3-2 NA
TGTGCCAGCAGCTGGGACACTAACTATGGCTACACCTTC CASSWDTNYGYTF NA TRBJ1-2 TRBV7-2 NA
TGTGCCAGCAGTTCCCGGTCTAACTATGGCTACACCTTC CASSSRSNYGYTF NA TRBJ1-2 TRBV27 once
TGTGCCACCAGTGATGATCTAGCGGGAGCTAACAATGAGCAGTTCTTC CATSDDLAGANNEQFF TRBD2 TRBJ2-1 TRBV24-1 NA
TGTGCCACCAGCAGACCACGGCTAGCGGGAGGAGGGACAGATACGCAGTATTTT CATSRPRLAGGGTDTQYF TRBD2 TRBJ2-3 TRBV15 once
TGCGCCAGCAGCACCCAAGGGGGCTCCTACAATGAGCAGTTCTTC CASSTQGGSYNEQFF NA TRBJ2-1 TRBV5-1 few
TGCGCCAGCAGCCAAGCGGCGGGAGGGGATACGCAGTATTTT CASSQAAGGDTQYF TRBD2 TRBJ2-3 TRBV4-3 NA
TGTGCCAGCAGTTACTCGAGAGATTCCACCGGGGAGCTGTTTTTT CASSYSRDSTGELFF NA TRBJ2-2 TRBV6-5 NA
TGTGCCAGGCCGAGGGGAGGGGGGTTTGTGACTGAAGCTTTCTTT CARPRGGGFVTEAFF NA TRBJ1-1 TRBV7-7 NA
TGTGCCAGCAGTGGCGGGACAGCTGCTGGCTACACCTTC CASSGGTAAGYTF TRBD1 TRBJ1-2 TRBV2 NA
TGTGCCAGCAGCTTGGCAAATTCACCCCTCCACTTT CASSLANSPLHF NA TRBJ1-6 TRBV5-6 once